A selection of T cell receptor beta chains follows, all from one sample in a study of blood T cell repertoires in COVID-19. Sequenced by immunoSEQ multiplex PCR; TCRdb stores in-frame clones only, minus some. The table includes roughly 150,000 clones, under 85% detected once. The sample taken for sequencing was PBMCs or T cells enriched from blood (not recorded which). The source is a woman between 18 and 29 years old who had been exposed to COVID-19. Each CDR3 is given with its conserved first and last residue. D genes are given only for firm matches. Size tells how often a clone was seen (once, few, many) or the class of an expanded clone, and some rows leave it out.

cdr3_nt cdr3_aa j_call v_call d_call clone_size
TGTGCTAGTGGTGCCCACCTAGGAGACACCGGGGAGCTGTTTTTT CASGAHLGDTGELFF TRBJ2-2 TRBV12-5 NA NA
TGCGCCAGCAGCTTGGCGGTCCGGGGTAATCAGCCCCAGCATTTT CASSLAVRGNQPQHF TRBJ1-5 TRBV5-1 NA NA
TGTGCCACCAGCAGAGAGCAGGGAAGGCCCGGGGAGCTGTTTTTT CATSREQGRPGELFF TRBJ2-2 TRBV15 NA NA
TGTGCCAGCAGCTTGCAGGGGGCCCAAGAGACCCAGTACTTC CASSLQGAQETQYF TRBJ2-5 TRBV5-4 TRBD1 few
TGTGCCAGCAGGACAGGGGGGACTGGAAACACCATATATTTT CASRTGGTGNTIYF TRBJ1-3 TRBV7-2 TRBD1 NA
TGTGCCAGCAATCCTGACAGGGGGCGGTCGGCTTTCTTT CASNPDRGRSAFF TRBJ1-1 TRBV12-3/TRBV12-4 TRBD1 once
TGTGCCTGGAGTGTAGTACAGGGGCCCTACGAGCAGTACTTC CAWSVVQGPYEQYF TRBJ2-7 TRBV30 TRBD1 NA
TGTGCCGGAGACAGGGTCGAGGGGACGGCTGGCTACACCTTC CAGDRVEGTAGYTF TRBJ1-2 TRBV30 TRBD1 NA
TGTGCCAGCAGCCAACTACTAGCGGGAGCTGGGTACAATGAGCAGTTCTTC CASSQLLAGAGYNEQFF TRBJ2-1 TRBV4-2 TRBD2 NA
TGCAGCGTTGAGGAACGGGACTACGAGCAGTACTTC CSVEERDYEQYF TRBJ2-7 TRBV29-1 NA NA
TGCGCCAGCAGCCAAGACTCCAGCGGGAGGTCCGATGAGCAGTTCTTC CASSQDSSGRSDEQFF TRBJ2-1 TRBV4-3 TRBD2 NA
TGTGCCAGCAGCTTACTCTACCCTGGGGCCAACGTCCTGACTTTC CASSLLYPGANVLTF TRBJ2-6 TRBV7-3 NA NA